Each of the 21 T cell receptor beta chains below was sequenced from the same sample in a study of CD4 T cells in relation to SARS-CoV-2 and coronaviruses. Unexposed donor CD4+ T cells date from about 2011-2018, before the COVID-19 pandemic. CD4+ T cells were isolated from the cells after 10 days of culture. These receptors have no identified antigens. Only in-frame clones appear in the TCRdb table, and some are missing; sequencing was by immunoSEQ multiplex PCR. The table includes around 11,000 clones, 74% detected once. The sequenced material came from CD4+ T cells from PBMCs, cultured in vitro. These receptors all come from a human donor in good health.

The CDR3, as DNA: TGCGCCAGCAGCCAAGGGGACAGGGGCTACTACAATGAGCAGTTCTTC. Its protein product is CASSQGDRGYYNEQFF. The J gene is TRBJ2-1, the V gene TRBV4-1; 10 bases fit TRBD1. The V and J ends lost 1 base and 3 bases, in that order; junction bases with no gene match: 3. Germline V lookup: CDR1 MGHRA, CDR2 YSYEKL. The CDR3 is 16 residues long.

This chain uses TRBV30 with TRBJ1-2; D is unclear. The CDR3 sequence is 13 residues long. Per germline, CDR1 GTSNPN and CDR2 SVGIG (reference sequence). Trimming stripped 4 bases from V and 8 bases from J, with 17 bases between. Written as DNA, the CDR3 is TGTGCCTGGACCCCCGTACGAGTTAAGGGCTACACCTTC. Translated: CAWTPVRVKGYTF. The full variable domain, rest sourced from reference TRBV30 and TRBJ1-2, is SQTIHQWPATLVQPVGSPLSLECTVEGTSNPNLYWYRQAAGRGLQLLFYSVGIGQISSEVPQNLSASRPQDRQFILSSKKLLLSDSGFYLCAWTPVRVKGYTFGSGTRLTVV.

The chain links TRBV2 to TRBJ2-2; TRBD2 matches at 8 bases. Germline-derived CDR1 and CDR2 are SNHLY and FYNNEI. The CDR3 is 16 amino acids. J gave up 1 base and V 5 bases, and 6 bases lay outside the gene matches. The CDR3 DNA follows: TGTGCCAGCAGTCAGCTAGCGGGCTGGAACACCGGGGAGCTGTTTTTT. Translated: CASSQLAGWNTGELFF.

V gene TRBV29-1 combines with J gene TRBJ2-1, with 8 nucleotides matching TRBD1. This CDR3 region has 13 residues. With 7 bases clipped from V and 8 bases from J, the junction kept 10 bases outside the gene matches. Germline V gene lookup returns CDR1 SQVTM and CDR2 ANQGSEA. DNA of the CDR3: TGCAGCGCCCGGACAGGGTCGGGGGATGAGCAGTTCTTC. It codes for CSARTGSGDEQFF.

The chain uses TRBV4-3 and TRBJ1-1; possible D gene TRBD1, 5 bases. Trimming removed 3 bases at V and 7 bases at J, with 9 bases between. Germline V gene data show CDR1 as LGHNA and CDR2 as YSLEER. The CDR3 is 12 residues long. This chain's CDR3 is CASSHGRGEAFF. CDR3 DNA: TGCGCCAGCAGCCATGGGAGGGGTGAAGCTTTCTTT.

The rearrangement uses TRBV11-2 and TRBJ2-7, with 8 positions matching TRBD2. Germline assignment: CDR1 SGHAT and CDR2 FQNNGV. Trimming removed 6 bases from V and 1 base from J; junction bases left unmatched: 8. This CDR3 region has 15 residues. In DNA form, the CDR3 reads TGTGCCAGCAGACAGCCGGGACTAGGTTCCTACGAGCAGTACTTC. Residues: CASRQPGLGSYEQYF.

V usage is TRBV5-1 and J usage is TRBJ2-7; D might be TRBD2 (5 bases). Germline V gives CDR1 SGHRS, CDR2 YFSETQ. Trimming stripped 0 bases from V and 6 bases from J, with 13 bases between. The length of the CDR3 is 14 residues. The CDR3 region is CASSLAGPGSEQYF. The CDR3 DNA reads TGCGCCAGCAGCTTGGCCGGACCGGGGTCCGAGCAGTACTTC.

The chain links TRBV10-1 to TRBJ1-2; 7 bases align to TRBD1. V shed 4 bases, J shed 2 bases, and the junction held 10 bases outside the gene matches. Per germline, CDR1 WNHNN and CDR2 SYGVQD (reference sequence). The CDR3 is 16 amino acids. The CDR3 spells CASSGAPTGTNYGYTF. The CDR3 DNA sequence: TGCGCCAGCAGTGGGGCCCCGACAGGGACCAACTATGGCTACACCTTC.

This chain uses TRBV19 with TRBJ2-1, with 10 bases aligning to TRBD1. The CDR3 spans 13 residues. V lost 10 bases and J lost 6; bases outside the gene matches: 6. Germline assignment: CDR1 LNHDA and CDR2 SQIVND (reference sequence). The CDR3 here is CATTGTGVNEQFF. The DNA for the CDR3 is TGTGCCACGACCGGGACAGGGGTCAATGAGCAGTTCTTC.

The rearrangement joins TRBV7-9 to TRBJ2-1, with D perhaps TRBD2 (5 bases). CDR3 length equals 16 residues. Looked up from germline, CDR1 is SEHNR and CDR2 is FQNEAQ (reference sequence). V was shortened by 5 bases and J by 0 bases, with 14 bases between the two germline ends. CDR3 region: CASSPKRRISYNEQFF. In DNA form, the CDR3 reads TGTGCCAGCAGCCCCAAGCGGCGGATCTCCTACAATGAGCAGTTCTTC.

This clone appeared a few times. This rearrangement joins TRBV4-1 to TRBJ1-6, with D unclear. V was trimmed by 3 bases and J by 9 bases, leaving 9 bases between them. This CDR3 comprises 13 residues. Germline loops: CDR1 MGHRA, CDR2 YSYEKL. The CDR3 DNA reads TGCGCCAGCAGCCAGTTCTACGGTTCACCCCTCCACTTT. Encoded protein: CASSQFYGSPLHF.

The CDR3 sequence is CASSFSSGGSSSYEQYF. The CDR3 DNA follows: TGTGCCAGCAGCTTTAGTAGCGGGGGGTCGAGCTCCTACGAGCAGTACTTC. This chain joins TRBV7-8 and TRBJ2-7; the match to TRBD2 covers 10 bases. The germline CDR1 and CDR2 sequences are SGHVS and FQNEAQ. Trimming took 3 bases from V and 0 from J; bases not matched to a gene: 8. The CDR3 spans 17 residues. Filled out from reference TRBV7-8 and TRBJ2-7, the complete variable domain reads GAGVSQSPRYKVAKRGQDVALRCDPISGHVSLFWYQQALGQGPEFLTYFQNEAQLDKSGLPSDRFFAERPEGSVSTLKIQRTQQEDSAVYLCASSFSSGGSSSYEQYFGPGTRLTVT.

This clone was seen a handful of times. V and J are TRBV19 and TRBJ2-7; 7 positions agree with TRBD1. Germline trimming cut 4 bases from V and 4 bases from J; bases unmatched to any gene: 13. Germline lookup yields CDR1 LNHDA and CDR2 SQIVND (reference sequence). This CDR3 has 16 amino acids. The CDR3 loop reads CASSTTTGFAEYEQYF. CDR3 nucleotides: TGTGCCAGTAGTACCACGACAGGGTTCGCCGAATACGAGCAGTACTTC.

The chain uses TRBV5-5 and TRBJ2-1; 13 bases line up with TRBD2. CDR3 size: 15 residues. V lost 3 bases, J lost 9 bases, and 6 bases stayed unmatched. Germline V lookup: CDR1 SGHKS, CDR2 YYEKEE (reference sequence). DNA for the CDR3: TGTGCCAGCAGCTCGAGGACTAGCGGGAGAGGTGAGCAGTTCTTC. Residues: CASSSRTSGRGEQFF.

The chain uses TRBV11-2 and TRBJ2-3; 12 nucleotides match TRBD2. This CDR3 is 19 amino acids long. V dropped 5 bases and J dropped 1; count of bases not matched to a gene: 13. Germline V gives CDR1 SGHAT, CDR2 FQNNGV. DNA for the CDR3: TGTGCCAGCAGCCCGAGACTAGCGGGGGAGTTTTTCGGCACAGATACGCAGTATTTT. Translation gives CASSPRLAGEFFGTDTQYF.

This clone came up a few times. The chain links TRBV4-1 to TRBJ2-2; no clear D. The V and J ends lost 4 bases and 9 bases respectively, with 9 bases between them. CDR1 is MGHRA and CDR2 is YSYEKL in the germline V gene. The CDR3 has 12 amino acids. CDR3 protein: CASSRTPRELFF. The DNA for the CDR3 is TGCGCCAGCAGCCGAACCCCAAGGGAGCTGTTTTTT.

For the CDR3, the DNA is TGTGCCAGCAGCCAAGAGAAGGGGCCCACCTCCACAGATACGCAGTATTTT. Protein: CASSQEKGPTSTDTQYF. The chain links TRBV4-2 to TRBJ2-3; a weak D match, TRBD1 (5 bases). The CDR3 totals 17 residues. Germline V gives CDR1 LGHNA, CDR2 YNFKEQ. The ends were cut back, 0 bases at V and 2 bases at J, with 15 bases in the middle.

J is TRBJ2-5 and V is TRBV4-3; 7 nucleotides match TRBD2. The CDR3 has 14 amino acids. Trimming removed 4 bases from V and 1 base from J; junction bases left unmatched: 3. Per the germline V gene, CDR1 is LGHNA and CDR2 is YSLEER. The CDR3 DNA reads as TGCGCCAGCAGCCTAGGGACTACCCAAGAGACCCAGTACTTC. This translates into CASSLGTTQETQYF.

CDR3 sequence: CASSQDPRGGGYTF. CDR3 DNA: TGTGCCAGCAGCCAAGATCCTCGGGGGGGTGGCTACACCTTC. The chain has TRBV14 and TRBJ1-2; weak D call: TRBD1 (5 bases). V was cut by 0 bases and J by 7 bases, with 12 bases left in between. CDR3 length: 14 amino acids. Germline assignment: CDR1 SGHDN and CDR2 FVKESK.

This clone was found once. The gene calls are TRBV5-1 and TRBJ2-1; TRBD2 aligns across 7 bases. With 0 bases clipped from V and 4 bases from J, the junction kept 4 bases outside the gene matches. Germline V CDR1 and CDR2: SGHRS, YFSETQ. The CDR3 extends over 15 amino acids. The CDR3 nucleotides read TGCGCCAGCAGCTTGGCCCTAGCGGCTTACAATGAGCAGTTCTTC. Translated: CASSLALAAYNEQFF.

The genes are TRBV28 and TRBJ1-4; tentatively, D is TRBD1 (5 bases). Germline CDR1 reads MDHEN; CDR2 reads SYDVKM. V gave up 7 bases and J gave up 4 bases, with 19 bases separating them. CDR3 length equals 16 residues. CDR3 amino acids: CASTTSGQGLNEKLFF. CDR3 bases: TGTGCCAGCACCACTTCCGGGCAGGGCCTTAATGAAAAACTGTTTTTT.